This entry lists 3 T cell receptor beta chains sequenced from one sample in a study of cytomegalovirus exposure and HLA in healthy donors. Sequencing was performed with immunoSEQ multiplex PCR; in TCRdb, only in-frame clones are kept and a portion is missing. The data hold 190,000 or so clones, with approximately 83% observed a single time. What was sequenced was PBMCs. These receptors came from a woman aged 18-29 years in good health and CMV-seropositive.

The rearrangement uses TRBV5-1 and TRBJ1-4, with TRBD1 identical over 7 bases. The junction had 9 bases not matched to a gene; V was cut back by 7 bases and J by 6 bases. Germline V gene sequence: CDR1 SGHRS, CDR2 YFSETQ. The CDR3 has 14 residues. CDR3 protein: CASGTGTAHEKLFF. The CDR3 bases are TGCGCCAGCGGAACCGGGACAGCCCATGAAAAACTGTTTTTT.

This chain links TRBV6-6 with TRBJ1-5; D uncertain. CDR1 MNHNY and CDR2 SVGAGI come from the germline V gene (reference sequence). The ends were cut back, 2 bases at V and 6 bases at J, with 8 bases in the middle. The CDR3 is 13 residues long. CDR3 nucleotide sequence: TGTGCCAGCAGTTACAACATTATTCAGCCCCAGCATTTT. Amino acids: CASSYNIIQPQHF.

The J gene is TRBJ1-6, the V gene TRBV10-2; the D gene is possibly TRBD1 (6 bases). Germline CDR1 WSHSY, CDR2 SAAADI. V lost 5 bases and J 9 bases, leaving 14 bases between the germline ends. The CDR3 runs to 14 residues. This chain's CDR3 is CASSLGRGTSPLHF. The CDR3 DNA reads TGCGCCAGCAGTTTGGGCAGGGGAACTTCACCCCTCCACTTT.